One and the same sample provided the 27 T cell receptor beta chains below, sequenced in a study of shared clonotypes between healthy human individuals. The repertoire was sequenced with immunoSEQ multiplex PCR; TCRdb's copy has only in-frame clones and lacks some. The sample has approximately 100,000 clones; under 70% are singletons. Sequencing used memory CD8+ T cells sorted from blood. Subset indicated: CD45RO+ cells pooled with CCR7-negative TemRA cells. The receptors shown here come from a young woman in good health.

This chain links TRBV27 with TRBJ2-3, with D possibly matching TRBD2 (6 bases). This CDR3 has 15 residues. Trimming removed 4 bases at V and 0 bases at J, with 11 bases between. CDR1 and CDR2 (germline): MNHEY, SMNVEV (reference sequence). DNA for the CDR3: TGTGCCAGCAGTTCCTATAGCGGAAGCACAGATACGCAGTATTTT. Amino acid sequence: CASSSYSGSTDTQYF.

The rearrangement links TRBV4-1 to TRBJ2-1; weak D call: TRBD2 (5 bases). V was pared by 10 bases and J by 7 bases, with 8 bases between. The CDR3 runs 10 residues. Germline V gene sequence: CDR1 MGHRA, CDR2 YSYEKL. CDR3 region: CATGKNEQFF. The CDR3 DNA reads TGCGCCACGGGAAAGAATGAGCAGTTCTTC.

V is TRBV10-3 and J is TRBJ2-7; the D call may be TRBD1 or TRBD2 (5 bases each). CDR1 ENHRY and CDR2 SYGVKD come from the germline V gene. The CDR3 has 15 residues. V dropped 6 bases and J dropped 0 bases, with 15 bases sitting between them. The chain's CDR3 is CAIRDGTHRSYEQYF. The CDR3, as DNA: TGTGCCATCAGAGACGGGACCCACCGCTCCTACGAGCAGTACTTC.

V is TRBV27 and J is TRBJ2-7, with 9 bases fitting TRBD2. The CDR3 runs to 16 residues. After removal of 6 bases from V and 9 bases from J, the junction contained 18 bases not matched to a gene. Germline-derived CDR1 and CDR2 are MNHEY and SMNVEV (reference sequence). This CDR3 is CASRLTPGTSPAGQYF. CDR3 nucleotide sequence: TGTGCCAGCAGACTCACCCCCGGGACTAGCCCCGCGGGGCAGTACTTC.

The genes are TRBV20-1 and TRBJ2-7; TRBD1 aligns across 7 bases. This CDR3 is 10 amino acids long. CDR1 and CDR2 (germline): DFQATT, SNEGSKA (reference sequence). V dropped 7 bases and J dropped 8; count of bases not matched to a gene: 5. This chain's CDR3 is CSGRGRQQYF. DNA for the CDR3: TGCAGTGGAAGGGGGCGGCAGCAGTACTTC.

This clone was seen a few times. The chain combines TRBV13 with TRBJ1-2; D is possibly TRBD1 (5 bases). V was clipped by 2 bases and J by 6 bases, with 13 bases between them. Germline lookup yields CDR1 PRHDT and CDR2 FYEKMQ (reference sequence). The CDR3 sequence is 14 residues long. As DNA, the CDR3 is TGTGCCAGCAGCTTACGTTGGGACGTTAATGGCTACACCTTC. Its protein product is CASSLRWDVNGYTF.

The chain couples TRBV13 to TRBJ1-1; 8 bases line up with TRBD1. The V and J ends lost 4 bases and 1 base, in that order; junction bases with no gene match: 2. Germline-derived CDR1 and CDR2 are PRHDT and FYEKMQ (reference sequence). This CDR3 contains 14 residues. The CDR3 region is CASSYGTGNTEAFF. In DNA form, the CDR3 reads TGTGCCAGCAGCTACGGGACAGGGAACACTGAAGCTTTCTTT.

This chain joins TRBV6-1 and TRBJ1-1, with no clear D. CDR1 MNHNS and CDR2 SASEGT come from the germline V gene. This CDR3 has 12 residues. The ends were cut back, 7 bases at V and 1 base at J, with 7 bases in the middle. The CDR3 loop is CASKFRNTEAFF. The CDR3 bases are TGTGCCAGCAAGTTTAGGAACACTGAAGCTTTCTTT.

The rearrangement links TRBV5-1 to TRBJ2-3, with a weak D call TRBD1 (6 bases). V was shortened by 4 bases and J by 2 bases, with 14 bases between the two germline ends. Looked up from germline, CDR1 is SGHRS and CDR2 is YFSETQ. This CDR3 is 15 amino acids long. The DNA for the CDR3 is TGCGCCAGCAGCCCCGGGACATCGACCACAGATACGCAGTATTTT. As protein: CASSPGTSTTDTQYF.

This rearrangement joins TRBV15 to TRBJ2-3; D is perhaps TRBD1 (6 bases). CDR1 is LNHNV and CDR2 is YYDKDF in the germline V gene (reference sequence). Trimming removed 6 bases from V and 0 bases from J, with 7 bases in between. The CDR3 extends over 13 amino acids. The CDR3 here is CATRDSSTDTQYF. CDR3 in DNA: TGTGCCACCAGGGACAGCAGCACAGATACGCAGTATTTT.

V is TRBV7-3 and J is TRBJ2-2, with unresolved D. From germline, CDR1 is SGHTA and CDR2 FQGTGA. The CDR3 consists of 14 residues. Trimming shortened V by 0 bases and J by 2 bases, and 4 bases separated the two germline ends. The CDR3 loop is CASSLTGNTGELFF. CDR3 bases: TGTGCCAGCAGCTTAACCGGAAACACCGGGGAGCTGTTTTTT.

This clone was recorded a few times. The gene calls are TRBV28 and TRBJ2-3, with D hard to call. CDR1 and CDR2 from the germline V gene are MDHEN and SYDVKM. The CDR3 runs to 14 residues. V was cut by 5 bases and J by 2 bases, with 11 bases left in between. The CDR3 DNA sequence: TGTGCCAGCAGTGGGGAAGCTTTCACAGATACGCAGTATTTT. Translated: CASSGEAFTDTQYF.

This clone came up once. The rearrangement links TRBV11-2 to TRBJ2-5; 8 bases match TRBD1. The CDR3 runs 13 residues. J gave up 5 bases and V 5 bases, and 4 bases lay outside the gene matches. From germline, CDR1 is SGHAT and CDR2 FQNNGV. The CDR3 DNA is TGTGCCAGCAGCCAGGGGGCTATGGAGACCCAGTACTTC. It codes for CASSQGAMETQYF.

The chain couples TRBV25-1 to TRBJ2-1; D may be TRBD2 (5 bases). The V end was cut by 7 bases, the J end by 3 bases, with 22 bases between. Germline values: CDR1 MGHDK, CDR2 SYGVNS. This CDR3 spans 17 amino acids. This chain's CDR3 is CASTPEGVGKGYNEQFF. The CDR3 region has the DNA TGTGCCAGCACCCCCGAGGGTGTAGGGAAGGGCTACAATGAGCAGTTCTTC.

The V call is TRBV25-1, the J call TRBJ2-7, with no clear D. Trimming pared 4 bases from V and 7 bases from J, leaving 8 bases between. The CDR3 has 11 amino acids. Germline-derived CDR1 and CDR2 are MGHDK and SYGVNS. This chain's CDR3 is CASSAFMEQYF. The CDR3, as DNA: TGTGCCAGCAGTGCCTTCATGGAGCAGTACTTC.

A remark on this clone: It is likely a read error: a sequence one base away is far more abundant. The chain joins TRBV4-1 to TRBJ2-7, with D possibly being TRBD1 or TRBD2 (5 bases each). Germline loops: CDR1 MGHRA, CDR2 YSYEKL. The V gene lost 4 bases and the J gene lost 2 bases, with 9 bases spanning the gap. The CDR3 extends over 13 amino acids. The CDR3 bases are TGCGCCAGCAGCCGGGACGTCCCCTACGAGCAGTACTTC. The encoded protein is CASSRDVPYEQYF.

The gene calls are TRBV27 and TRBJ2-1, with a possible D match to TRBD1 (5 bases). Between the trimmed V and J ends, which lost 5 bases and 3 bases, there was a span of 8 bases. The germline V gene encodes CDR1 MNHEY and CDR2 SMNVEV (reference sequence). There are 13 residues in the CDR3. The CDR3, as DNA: TGTGCCAGCAGTCCTGGACACTACAATGAGCAGTTCTTC. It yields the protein CASSPGHYNEQFF.

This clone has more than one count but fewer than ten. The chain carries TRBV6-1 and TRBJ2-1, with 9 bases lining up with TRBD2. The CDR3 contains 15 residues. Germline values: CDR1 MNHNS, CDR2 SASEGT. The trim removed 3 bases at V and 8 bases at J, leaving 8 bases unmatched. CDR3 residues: CASSEEAGGIHEQFF. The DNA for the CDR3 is TGTGCCAGCAGTGAGGAAGCGGGAGGAATCCATGAGCAGTTCTTC.

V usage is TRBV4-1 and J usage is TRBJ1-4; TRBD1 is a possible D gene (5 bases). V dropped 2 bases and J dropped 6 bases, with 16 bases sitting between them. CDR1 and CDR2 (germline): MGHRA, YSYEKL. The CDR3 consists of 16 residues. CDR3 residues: CASSQPPRDRDEKLFF. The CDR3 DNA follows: TGCGCCAGCAGCCAACCACCGCGGGACCGTGATGAAAAACTGTTTTTT.

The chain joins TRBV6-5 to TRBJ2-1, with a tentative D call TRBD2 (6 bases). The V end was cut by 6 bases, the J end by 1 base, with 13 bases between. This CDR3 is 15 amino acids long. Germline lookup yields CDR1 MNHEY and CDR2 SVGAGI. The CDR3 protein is CASSPPGRSYNEQFF. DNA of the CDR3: TGTGCCAGCAGCCCCCCAGGGAGGTCCTACAATGAGCAGTTCTTC.

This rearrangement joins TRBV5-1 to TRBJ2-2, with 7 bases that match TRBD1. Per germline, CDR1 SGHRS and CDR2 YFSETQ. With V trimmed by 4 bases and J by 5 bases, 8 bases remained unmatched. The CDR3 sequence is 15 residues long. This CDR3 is CASSILDRATGELFF. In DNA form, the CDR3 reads TGCGCCAGCAGCATCTTAGACAGGGCGACCGGGGAGCTGTTTTTT.

CDR3: CASRAQGSNQPQHF. The CDR3 DNA reads as TGTGCCAGCAGAGCTCAGGGTAGCAATCAGCCCCAGCATTTT. The chain recombines TRBV2 with TRBJ1-5, with TRBD1 as a possible D gene (5 bases). This CDR3 contains 14 residues. Trimming stripped 6 bases from V and 0 bases from J, with 9 bases between. Germline V lookup: CDR1 SNHLY, CDR2 FYNNEI.

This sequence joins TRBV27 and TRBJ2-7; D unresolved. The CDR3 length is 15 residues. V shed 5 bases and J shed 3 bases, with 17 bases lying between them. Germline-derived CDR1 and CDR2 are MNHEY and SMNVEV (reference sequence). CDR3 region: CASSHRGRLIYEQYF. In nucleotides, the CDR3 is TGTGCCAGCAGTCACCGAGGACGGCTGATCTACGAGCAGTACTTC.

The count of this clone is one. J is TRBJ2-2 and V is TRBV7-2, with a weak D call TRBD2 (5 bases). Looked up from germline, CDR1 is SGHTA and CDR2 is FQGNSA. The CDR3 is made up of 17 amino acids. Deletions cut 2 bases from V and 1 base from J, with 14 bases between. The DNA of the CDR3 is TGTGCCAGCAGCTTAAGACCCCTAAGCGGGAACACCGGGGAGCTGTTTTTT. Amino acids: CASSLRPLSGNTGELFF.

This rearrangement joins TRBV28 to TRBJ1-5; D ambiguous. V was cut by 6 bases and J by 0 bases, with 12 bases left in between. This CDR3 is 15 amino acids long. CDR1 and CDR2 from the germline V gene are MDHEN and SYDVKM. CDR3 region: CASSTREDSNQPQHF. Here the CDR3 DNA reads TGTGCCAGCAGCACAAGGGAGGATAGCAATCAGCCCCAGCATTTT.

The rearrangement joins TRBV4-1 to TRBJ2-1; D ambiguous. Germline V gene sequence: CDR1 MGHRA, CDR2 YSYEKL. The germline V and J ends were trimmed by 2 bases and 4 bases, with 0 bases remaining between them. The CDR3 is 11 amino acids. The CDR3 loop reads CASSQYNEQFF. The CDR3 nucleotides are TGCGCCAGCAGCCAATACAATGAGCAGTTCTTC.

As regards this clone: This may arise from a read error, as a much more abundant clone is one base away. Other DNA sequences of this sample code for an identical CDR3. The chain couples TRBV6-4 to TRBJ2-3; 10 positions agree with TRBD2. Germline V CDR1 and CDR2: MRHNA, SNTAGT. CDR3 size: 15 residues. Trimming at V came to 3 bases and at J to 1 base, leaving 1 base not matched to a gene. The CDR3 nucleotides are TGTGCCAGCAGTGAGGGGACTAGCGGCACAGATACGCAGTATTTT. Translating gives CASSEGTSGTDTQYF.